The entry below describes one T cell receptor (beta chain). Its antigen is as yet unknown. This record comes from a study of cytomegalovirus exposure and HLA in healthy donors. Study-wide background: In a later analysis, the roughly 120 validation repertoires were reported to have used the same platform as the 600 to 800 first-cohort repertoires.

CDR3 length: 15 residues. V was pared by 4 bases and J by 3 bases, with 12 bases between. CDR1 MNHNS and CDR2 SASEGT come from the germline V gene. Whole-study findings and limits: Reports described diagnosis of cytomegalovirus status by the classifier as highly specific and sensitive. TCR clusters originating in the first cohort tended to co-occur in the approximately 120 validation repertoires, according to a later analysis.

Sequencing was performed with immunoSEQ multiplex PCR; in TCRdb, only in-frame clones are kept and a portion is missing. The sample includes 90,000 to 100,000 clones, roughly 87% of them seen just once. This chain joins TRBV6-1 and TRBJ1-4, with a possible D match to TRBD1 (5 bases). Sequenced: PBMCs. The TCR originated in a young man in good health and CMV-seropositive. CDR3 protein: CASSVLGVANEKLFF. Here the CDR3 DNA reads TGTGCCAGCAGTGTTTTAGGGGTCGCTAATGAAAAACTGTTTTTT.